The present TCR beta chain was sequenced within a study of blood T cell repertoires in COVID-19. TCRdb's table, derived via immunoSEQ multiplex PCR, lists solely in-frame clones and lacks some. The sample lists approximately 150,000 clones, roughly 85% seen once, with roughly 19% in the top ten. The CDR3 has 17 residues. Germline CDR1 and CDR2: KGHDR and SFDVKD. V dropped 9 bases and J dropped 3; count of bases not matched to a gene: 9. In its sample, this clone was seen a few times. In terms of age and location, participants ranged from about 18 to 100 years and lived in about two dozen US areas. This TCR derives from a woman aged 70-85 years in a cohort exposed to, infected with or recovered from COVID-19 (not recorded which). The gene calls are TRBV24-1 and TRBJ2-1; 14 positions match TRBD2. Material: PBMCs or T cells enriched from blood (not recorded which). DNA of the CDR3: TGTGCCACCGGGACTAGCGGGAGTACCCTGAACTACAATGAGCAGTTCTTC. Translating it yields CATGTSGSTLNYNEQFF.